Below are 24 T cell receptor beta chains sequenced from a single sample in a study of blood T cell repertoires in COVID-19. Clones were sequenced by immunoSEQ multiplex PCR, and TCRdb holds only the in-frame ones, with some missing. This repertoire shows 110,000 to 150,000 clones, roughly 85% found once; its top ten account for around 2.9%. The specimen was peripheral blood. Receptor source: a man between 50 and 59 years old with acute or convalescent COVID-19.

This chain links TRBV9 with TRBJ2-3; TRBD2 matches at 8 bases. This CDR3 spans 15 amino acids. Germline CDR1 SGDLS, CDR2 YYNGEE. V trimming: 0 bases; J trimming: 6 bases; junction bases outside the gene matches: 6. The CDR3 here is CASSVAGGALDTQYF. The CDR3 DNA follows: TGTGCCAGCAGCGTAGCCGGGGGGGCCTTGGATACGCAGTATTTT.

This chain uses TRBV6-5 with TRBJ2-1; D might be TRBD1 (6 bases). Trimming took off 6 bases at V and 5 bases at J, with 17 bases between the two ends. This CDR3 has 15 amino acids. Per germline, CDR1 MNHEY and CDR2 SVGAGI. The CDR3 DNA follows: TGTGCCAGCAGACCCGGATGGGGGCGCGACAATGAGCAGTTCTTC. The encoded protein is CASRPGWGRDNEQFF.

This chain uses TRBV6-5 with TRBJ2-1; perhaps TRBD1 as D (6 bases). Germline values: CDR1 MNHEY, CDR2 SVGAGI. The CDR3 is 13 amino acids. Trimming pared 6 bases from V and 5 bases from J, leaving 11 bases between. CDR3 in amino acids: CASRRGQNNEQFF. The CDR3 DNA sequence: TGTGCCAGCAGGCGAGGACAGAACAATGAGCAGTTCTTC.

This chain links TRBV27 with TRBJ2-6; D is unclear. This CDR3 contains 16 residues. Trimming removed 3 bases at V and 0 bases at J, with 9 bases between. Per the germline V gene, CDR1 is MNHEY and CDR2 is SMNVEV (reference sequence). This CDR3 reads CASSFWRNSGANVLTF. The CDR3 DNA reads TGTGCCAGCAGTTTCTGGAGAAACTCTGGGGCCAACGTCCTGACTTTC.

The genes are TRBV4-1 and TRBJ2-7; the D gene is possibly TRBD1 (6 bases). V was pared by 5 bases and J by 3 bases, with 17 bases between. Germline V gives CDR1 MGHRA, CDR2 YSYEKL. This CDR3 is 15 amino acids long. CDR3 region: CASSSKEGGGYEQYF. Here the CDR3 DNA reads TGCGCCAGCAGCTCCAAGGAAGGGGGTGGCTACGAGCAGTACTTC.

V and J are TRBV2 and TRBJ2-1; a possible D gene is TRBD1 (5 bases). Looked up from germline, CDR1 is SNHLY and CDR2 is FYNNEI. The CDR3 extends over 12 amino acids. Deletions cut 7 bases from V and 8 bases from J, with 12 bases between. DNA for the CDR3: TGTGCCAGCAAGTGGACAACGGATGAGCAGTTCTTC. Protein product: CASKWTTDEQFF.

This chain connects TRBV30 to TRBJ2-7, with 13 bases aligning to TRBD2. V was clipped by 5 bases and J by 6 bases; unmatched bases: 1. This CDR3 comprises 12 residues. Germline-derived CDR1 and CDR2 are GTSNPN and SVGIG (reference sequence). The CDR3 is CAWGLAGVEQYF. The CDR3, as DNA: TGTGCCTGGGGACTAGCGGGGGTCGAGCAGTACTTC.

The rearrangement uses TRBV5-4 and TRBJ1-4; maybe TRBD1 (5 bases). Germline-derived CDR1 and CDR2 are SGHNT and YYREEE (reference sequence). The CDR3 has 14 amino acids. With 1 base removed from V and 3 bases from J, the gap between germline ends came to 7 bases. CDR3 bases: TGTGCCAGCAGCTTGCCAGGGTCTAATGAAAAACTGTTTTTT. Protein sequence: CASSLPGSNEKLFF.

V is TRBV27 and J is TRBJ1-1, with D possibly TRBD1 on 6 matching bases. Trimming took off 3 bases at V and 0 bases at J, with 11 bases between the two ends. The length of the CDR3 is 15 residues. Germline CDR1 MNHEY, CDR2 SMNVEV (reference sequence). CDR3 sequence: CASSFRGHLNTEAFF. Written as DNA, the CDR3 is TGTGCCAGCAGTTTTAGGGGACACTTGAACACTGAAGCTTTCTTT.

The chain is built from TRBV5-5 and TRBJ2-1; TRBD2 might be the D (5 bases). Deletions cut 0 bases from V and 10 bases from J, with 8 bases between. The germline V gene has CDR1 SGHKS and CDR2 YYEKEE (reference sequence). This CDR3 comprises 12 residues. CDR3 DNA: TGTGCCAGCAGCTTGGGGGCTAGCGAGCAGTTCTTC. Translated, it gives CASSLGASEQFF.

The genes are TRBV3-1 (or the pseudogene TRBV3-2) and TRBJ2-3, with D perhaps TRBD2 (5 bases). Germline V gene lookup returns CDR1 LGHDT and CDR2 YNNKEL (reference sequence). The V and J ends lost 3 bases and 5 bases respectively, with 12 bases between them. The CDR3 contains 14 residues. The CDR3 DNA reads TGTGCCAGCAGCCAGGCAATAGGGAGAGATACGCAGTATTTT. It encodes CASSQAIGRDTQYF.

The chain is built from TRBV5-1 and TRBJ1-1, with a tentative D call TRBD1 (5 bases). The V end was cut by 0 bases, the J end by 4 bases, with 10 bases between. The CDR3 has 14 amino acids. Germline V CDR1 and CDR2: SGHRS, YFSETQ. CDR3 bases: TGCGCCAGCAGCTTGGGGGGCGGGACCACTGAAGCTTTCTTT. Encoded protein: CASSLGGGTTEAFF.

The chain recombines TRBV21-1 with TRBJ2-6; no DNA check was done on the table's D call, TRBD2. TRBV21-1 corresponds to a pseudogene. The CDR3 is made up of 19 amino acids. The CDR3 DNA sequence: TGTGCCAGCAGCAAAGAAAAACGGATACCCGGGCGCGGGCCTGGCGTCCTGACTTTC. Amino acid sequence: CASSKEKRIPGRGPGVLTF.

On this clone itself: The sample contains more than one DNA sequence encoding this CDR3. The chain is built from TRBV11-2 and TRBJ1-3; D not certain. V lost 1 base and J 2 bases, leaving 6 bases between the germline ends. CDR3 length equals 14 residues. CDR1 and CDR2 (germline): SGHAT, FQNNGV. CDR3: CASSLAGTGNTIYF. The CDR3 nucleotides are TGTGCCAGCAGCTTAGCGGGGACTGGAAACACCATATATTTT.

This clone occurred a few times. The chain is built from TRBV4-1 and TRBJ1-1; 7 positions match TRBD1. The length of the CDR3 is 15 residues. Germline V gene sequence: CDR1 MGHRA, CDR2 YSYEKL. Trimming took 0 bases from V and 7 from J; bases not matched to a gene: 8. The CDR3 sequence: CASSQDDREVIEAFF. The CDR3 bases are TGCGCCAGCAGCCAAGATGACAGGGAGGTCATTGAAGCTTTCTTT.

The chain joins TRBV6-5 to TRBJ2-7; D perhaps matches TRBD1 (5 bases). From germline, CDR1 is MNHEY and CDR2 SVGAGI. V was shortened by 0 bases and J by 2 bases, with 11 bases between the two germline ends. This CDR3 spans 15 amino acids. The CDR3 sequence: CASSYSSGFAYEQYF. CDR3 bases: TGTGCCAGCAGTTACTCTTCAGGGTTCGCCTACGAGCAGTACTTC.

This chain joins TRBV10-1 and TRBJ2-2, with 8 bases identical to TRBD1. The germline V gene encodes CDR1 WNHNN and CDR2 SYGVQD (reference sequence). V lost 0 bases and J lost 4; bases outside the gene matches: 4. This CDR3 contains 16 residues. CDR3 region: CASSESGQDSTGELFF. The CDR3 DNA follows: TGCGCCAGCAGTGAGTCGGGACAGGATTCCACCGGGGAGCTGTTTTTT.

In DNA form, the CDR3 reads TGTGCCAGTAGTACCATAAACACAGCCTACGAGCAGTACTTC. Amino acids: CASSTINTAYEQYF. The V call is TRBV19, the J call TRBJ2-7; D is uncertain. CDR1 LNHDA and CDR2 SQIVND come from the germline V gene (reference sequence). Trimming took 4 bases from V and 2 from J, leaving 12 bases between them. The CDR3 is 14 residues long.

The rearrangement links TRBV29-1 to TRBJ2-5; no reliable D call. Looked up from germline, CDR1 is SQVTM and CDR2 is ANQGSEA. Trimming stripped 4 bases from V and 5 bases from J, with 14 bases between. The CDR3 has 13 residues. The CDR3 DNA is TGCAGCGTTGGAGGTGTGGCTGGGGAGACCCAGTACTTC. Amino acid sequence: CSVGGVAGETQYF.

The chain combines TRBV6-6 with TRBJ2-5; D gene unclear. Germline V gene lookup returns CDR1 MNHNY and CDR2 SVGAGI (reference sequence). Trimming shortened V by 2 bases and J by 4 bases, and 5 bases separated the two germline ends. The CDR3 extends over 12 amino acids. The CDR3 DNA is TGTGCCAGCAGTTACCCCCGAGAGACCCAGTACTTC. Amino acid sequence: CASSYPRETQYF.

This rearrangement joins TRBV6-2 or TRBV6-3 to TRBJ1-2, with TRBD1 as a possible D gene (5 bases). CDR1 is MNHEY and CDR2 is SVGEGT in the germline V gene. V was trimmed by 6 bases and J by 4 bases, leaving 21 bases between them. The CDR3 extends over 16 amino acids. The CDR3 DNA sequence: TGTGCCAGCAGCCCTACTGACAGATACTCTCCCTATGGCTACACCTTC. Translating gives CASSPTDRYSPYGYTF.

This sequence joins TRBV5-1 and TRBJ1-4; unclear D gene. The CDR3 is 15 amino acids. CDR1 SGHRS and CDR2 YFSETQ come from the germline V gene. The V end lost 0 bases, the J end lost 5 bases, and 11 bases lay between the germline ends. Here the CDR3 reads CASSLGAIPNEKLFF. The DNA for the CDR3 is TGCGCCAGCAGCTTGGGAGCCATCCCAAATGAAAAACTGTTTTTT.

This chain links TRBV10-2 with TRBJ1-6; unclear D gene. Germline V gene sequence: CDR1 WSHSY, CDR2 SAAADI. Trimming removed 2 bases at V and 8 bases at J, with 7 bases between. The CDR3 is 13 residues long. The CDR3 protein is CASSEVRDSPLHF. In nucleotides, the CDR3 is TGCGCCAGCAGTGAGGTCCGGGATTCACCCCTCCACTTT.

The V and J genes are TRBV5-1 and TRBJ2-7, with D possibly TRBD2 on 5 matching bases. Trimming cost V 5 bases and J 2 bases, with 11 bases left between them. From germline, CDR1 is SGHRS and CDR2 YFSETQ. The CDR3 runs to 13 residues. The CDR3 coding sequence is TGCGCCAGCAGTCGGGGTGGGACCTACGAGCAGTACTTC. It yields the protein CASSRGGTYEQYF.